This T cell receptor (beta chain) was captured by sequencing in a study of T-cell reconstitution after alpha-beta-depleted transplantation in children. In regard to this clonotype: The target antigen is unknown.

Findings of the study overall: Expanded graft clones numbering several hundred reportedly gave rise to alpha-beta T cells about two months after transplant. TCRbeta diversity was high at day 60 in some patients (a result of surviving recipient T cells and thymic progenitors). When one year had passed after transplant, most T-cell counts and diversity came from newly produced T cells.

Researchers prepared the TCRbeta library using unique molecular identifiers, the study reports. MiXCR was run by TCRdb on the PCR reads, yielding one entry per CDR3 protein. Seen here are 500,000 to 650,000 distinct CDR3 sequences, 10% to 12% observed once, and the top ten hold about 15%. The source was PBMCs, mostly from graft donor cells, collected 180 days after TCRalphabeta/CD19-depleted stem cell transplant. The origin of this receptor is a female patient aged 2 to 10 who had a stem cell transplant for aplastic anemia, so the T cells may come from the graft donor.

The CDR3, as DNA: TGTGCCACCAGTGATATGTCTGCTGGGGCCAACGTCCTGACTTTC. Residues: CATSDMSAGANVLTF. The rearrangement joins TRBV24-1 to TRBJ2-6, with D unclear. Germline V gene sequence: CDR1 KGHDR, CDR2 SFDVKD. This CDR3 spans 15 amino acids. The V and J ends lost 3 bases and 2 bases respectively, with 7 bases between them.